This T cell receptor beta chain was captured in a study of regulatory T cells in long-lasting Graves disease. About the study: For a period under 3 months, newly diagnosed Graves' patients had taken antithyroid drugs. Study-wide results and caveats: Relative to new patients (roughly 980), persistent patients exhibited greater sharing of public clonotypes (around 2,700). Persistent disease preferred TRBV28, TRBJ1-2 and TRBJ2-5; new disease, TRBV20-1 and TRBJ2-1.

Libraries of TCR beta came from iRepertoire HTBI primers plus Arm-PCR of CDR3 regions. In TCRdb, the multiplex PCR reads were re-called with MiXCR into one record per CDR3 protein. The data contain about 560,000 distinct CDR3 sequences, 15% to 20% of them seen just once; the ten biggest clones take up more than 10%. This clonotype was seen a handful of times. The antigen remains unidentified. Time point defined: newly diagnosed GD, antithyroid drugs for less than 3 months. The TCR library was made from RNA extracted from PBMCs. The collection involved drawing around 8.5 milliliters of peripheral blood into EDTA tubes. Looked up from germline, CDR1 is SGHRS and CDR2 is YFSETQ. Trimming took off 4 bases at V and 4 bases at J, with 20 bases between the two ends. This CDR3 has 16 residues. The data were also submitted as part of a second study, on T cells in Graves' hyperthyroidism and ophthalmopathy.

The specimen comprised peripheral blood mononuclear cells (PBMCs), sampled at new diagnosis, from a patient treated with antithyroid drugs. This TCR was sampled from a man between 18 and 29 years old with Graves disease. The V gene is TRBV5-1, the J gene TRBJ1-2; no clear D gene. As DNA, the CDR3 is TGCGCCAGCAGCAATACCAAGGACGGACTTTCCTATGGCTACACCTTC. It translates to CASSNTKDGLSYGYTF.